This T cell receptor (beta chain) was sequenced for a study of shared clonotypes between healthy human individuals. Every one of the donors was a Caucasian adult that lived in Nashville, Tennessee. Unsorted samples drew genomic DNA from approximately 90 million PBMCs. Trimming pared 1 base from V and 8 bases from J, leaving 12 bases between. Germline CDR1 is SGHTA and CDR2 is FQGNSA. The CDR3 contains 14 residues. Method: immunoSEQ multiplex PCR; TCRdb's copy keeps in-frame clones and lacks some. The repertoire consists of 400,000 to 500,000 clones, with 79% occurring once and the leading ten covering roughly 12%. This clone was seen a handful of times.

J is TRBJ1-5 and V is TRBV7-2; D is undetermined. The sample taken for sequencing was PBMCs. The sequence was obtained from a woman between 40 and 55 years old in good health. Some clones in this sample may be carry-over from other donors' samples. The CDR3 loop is CASSLGRGGKPQHF. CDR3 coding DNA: TGTGCCAGCAGCTTAGGGCGAGGCGGGAAGCCCCAGCATTTT.